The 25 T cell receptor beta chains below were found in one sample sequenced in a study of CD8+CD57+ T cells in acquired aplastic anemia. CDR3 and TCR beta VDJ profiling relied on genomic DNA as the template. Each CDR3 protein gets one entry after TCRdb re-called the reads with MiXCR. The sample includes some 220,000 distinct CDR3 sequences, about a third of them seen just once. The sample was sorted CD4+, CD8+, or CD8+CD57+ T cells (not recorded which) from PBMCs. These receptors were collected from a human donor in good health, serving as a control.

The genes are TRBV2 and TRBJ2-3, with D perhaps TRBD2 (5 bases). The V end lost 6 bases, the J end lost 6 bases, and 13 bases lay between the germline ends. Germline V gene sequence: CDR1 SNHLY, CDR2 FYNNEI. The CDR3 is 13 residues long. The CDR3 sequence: CASSRLSRDTQYF. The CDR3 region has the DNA TGTGCCAGCAGCCGACTATCTAGGGATACGCAGTATTTT. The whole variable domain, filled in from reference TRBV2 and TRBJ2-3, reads EPEVTQTPSHQVTQMGQEVILRCVPISNHLYFYWYRQILGQKVEFLVSFYNNEISEKSEIFDDQFSVERPDGSNFTLKIRSTKLEDSAMYFCASSRLSRDTQYFGPGTRLTVL.

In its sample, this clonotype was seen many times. DNA for the CDR3: TGTGCCAGCAGCCCGGGGGTGCAAGGAAACACCATATATTTT. Amino acid sequence: CASSPGVQGNTIYF. The V call is TRBV7-9, the J call TRBJ1-3; D might be TRBD1 (5 bases). CDR1 is SEHNR, CDR2 FQNEAQ, per germline (reference sequence). Trimming removed 5 bases from V and 4 bases from J, with 12 bases in between. This CDR3 is 14 amino acids long.

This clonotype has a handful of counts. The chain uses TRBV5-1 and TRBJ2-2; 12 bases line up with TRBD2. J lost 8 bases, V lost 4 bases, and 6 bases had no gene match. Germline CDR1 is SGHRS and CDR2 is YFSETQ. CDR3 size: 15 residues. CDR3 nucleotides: TGCGCCAGCAGCCTTCGGACTAGCGGGGAGGGGGAGCTGTTTTTT. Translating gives CASSLRTSGEGELFF.

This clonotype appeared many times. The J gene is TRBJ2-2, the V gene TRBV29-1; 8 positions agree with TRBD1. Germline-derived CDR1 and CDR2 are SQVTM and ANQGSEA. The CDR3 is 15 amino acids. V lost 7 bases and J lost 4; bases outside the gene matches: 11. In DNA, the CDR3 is TGCAGCGCCCGCCTTCCGGGACAGGTCACCGGGGAGCTGTTTTTT. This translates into CSARLPGQVTGELFF.

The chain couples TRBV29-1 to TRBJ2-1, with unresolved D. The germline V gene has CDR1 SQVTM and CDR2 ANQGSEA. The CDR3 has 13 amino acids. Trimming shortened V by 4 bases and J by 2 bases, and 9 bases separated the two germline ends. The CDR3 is CSVGMSPYNEQFF. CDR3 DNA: TGCAGCGTTGGCATGTCCCCCTACAATGAGCAGTTCTTC.

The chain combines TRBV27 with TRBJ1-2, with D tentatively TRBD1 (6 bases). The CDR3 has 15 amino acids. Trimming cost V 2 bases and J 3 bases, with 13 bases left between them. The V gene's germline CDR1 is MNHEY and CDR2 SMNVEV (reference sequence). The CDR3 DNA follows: TGTGCCAGCAGTTTAGCCCCAGGGGAGTACTATGGCTACACCTTC. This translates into CASSLAPGEYYGYTF.

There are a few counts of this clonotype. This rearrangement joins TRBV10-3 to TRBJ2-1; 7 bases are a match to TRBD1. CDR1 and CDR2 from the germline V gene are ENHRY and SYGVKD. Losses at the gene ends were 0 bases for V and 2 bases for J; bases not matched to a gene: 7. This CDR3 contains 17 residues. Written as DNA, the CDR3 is TGTGCCATCAGTGAGTCTGGACAGGCCGACACCTACAATGAGCAGTTCTTC. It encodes CAISESGQADTYNEQFF.

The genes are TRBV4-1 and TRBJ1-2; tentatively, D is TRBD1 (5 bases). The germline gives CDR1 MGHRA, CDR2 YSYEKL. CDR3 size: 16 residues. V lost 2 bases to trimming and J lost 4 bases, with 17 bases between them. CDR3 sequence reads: CASSQTQAGPIYGYTF. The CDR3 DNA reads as TGCGCCAGCAGCCAAACACAAGCGGGACCGATCTATGGCTACACCTTC.

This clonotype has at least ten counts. The CDR3 DNA follows: TGCGCCAGCAGTGAGTCCGTCCTGGCAGGGGACCTCAATGAGCAGTTCTTC. Protein sequence: CASSESVLAGDLNEQFF. The chain has TRBV10-1 and TRBJ2-1, with TRBD1 as a possible D gene (6 bases). Germline V CDR1 and CDR2: WNHNN, SYGVQD (reference sequence). This CDR3 is 17 amino acids long. V was clipped by 0 bases and J by 6 bases, with 18 bases between them.

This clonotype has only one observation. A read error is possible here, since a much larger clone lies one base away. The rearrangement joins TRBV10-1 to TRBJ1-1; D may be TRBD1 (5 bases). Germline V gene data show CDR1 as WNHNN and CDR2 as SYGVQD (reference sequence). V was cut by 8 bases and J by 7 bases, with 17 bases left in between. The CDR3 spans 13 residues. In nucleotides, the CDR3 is TGCGCCAGCTCAGAAGGGGACCCGTATGAAGCTTTCTTT. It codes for CASSEGDPYEAFF.

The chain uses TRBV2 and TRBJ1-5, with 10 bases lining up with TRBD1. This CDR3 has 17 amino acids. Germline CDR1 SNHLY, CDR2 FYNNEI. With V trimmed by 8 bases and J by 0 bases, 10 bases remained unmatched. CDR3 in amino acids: CASDPGQGIFSNQPQHF. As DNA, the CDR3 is TGTGCCAGCGATCCGGGACAGGGGATTTTTAGCAATCAGCCCCAGCATTTT.

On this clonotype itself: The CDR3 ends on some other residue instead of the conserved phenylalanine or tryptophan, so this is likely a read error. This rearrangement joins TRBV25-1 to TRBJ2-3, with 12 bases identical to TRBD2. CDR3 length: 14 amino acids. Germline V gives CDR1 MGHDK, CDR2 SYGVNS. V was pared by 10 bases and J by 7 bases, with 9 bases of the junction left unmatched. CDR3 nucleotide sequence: TGTGCCACCGCCCTAGCGGGAGGGCCGAATACGCAGTATCTT. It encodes CATALAGGPNTQYL.

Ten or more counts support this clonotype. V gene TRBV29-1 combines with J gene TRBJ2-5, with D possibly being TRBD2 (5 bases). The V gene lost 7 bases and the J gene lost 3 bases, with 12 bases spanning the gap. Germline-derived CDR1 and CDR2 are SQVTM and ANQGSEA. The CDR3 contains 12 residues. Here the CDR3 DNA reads TGCAGCGGCTGGAGGCGAGAAGAGACCCAGTACTTC. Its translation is CSGWRREETQYF.

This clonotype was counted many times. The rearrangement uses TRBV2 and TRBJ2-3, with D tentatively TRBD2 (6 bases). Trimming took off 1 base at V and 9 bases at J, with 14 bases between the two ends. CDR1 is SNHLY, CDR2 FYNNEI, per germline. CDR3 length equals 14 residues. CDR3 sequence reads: CASSEGLGGQTQYF. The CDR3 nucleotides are TGTGCCAGCAGTGAAGGACTAGGAGGTCAGACGCAGTATTTT.

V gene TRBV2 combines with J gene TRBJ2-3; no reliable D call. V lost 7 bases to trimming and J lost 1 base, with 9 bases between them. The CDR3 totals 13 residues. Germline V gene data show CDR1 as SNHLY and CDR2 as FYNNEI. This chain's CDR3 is CASNPVGTDTQYF. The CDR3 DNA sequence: TGTGCCAGCAACCCCGTTGGCACAGATACGCAGTATTTT. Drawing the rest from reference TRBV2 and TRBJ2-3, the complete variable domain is EPEVTQTPSHQVTQMGQEVILRCVPISNHLYFYWYRQILGQKVEFLVSFYNNEISEKSEIFDDQFSVERPDGSNFTLKIRSTKLEDSAMYFCASNPVGTDTQYFGPGTRLTVL.

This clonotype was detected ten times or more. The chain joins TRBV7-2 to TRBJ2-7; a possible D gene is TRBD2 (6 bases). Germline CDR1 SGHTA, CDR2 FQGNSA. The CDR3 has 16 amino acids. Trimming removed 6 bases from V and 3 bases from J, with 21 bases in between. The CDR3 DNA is TGTGCCAGCAGATTAACGGGACTTGCTGTTTACTACGAGCAGTACTTC. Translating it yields CASRLTGLAVYYEQYF.

CDR3 nucleotides: TGTGCCAGCAGCTTAACGGTGACAGAGACCCAGTACTTC. This codes for CASSLTVTETQYF. This sequence joins TRBV7-3 and TRBJ2-5; the D is unclear. The CDR3 consists of 13 residues. Trimming took off 0 bases at V and 4 bases at J, with 6 bases between the two ends. Germline V gives CDR1 SGHTA, CDR2 FQGTGA.

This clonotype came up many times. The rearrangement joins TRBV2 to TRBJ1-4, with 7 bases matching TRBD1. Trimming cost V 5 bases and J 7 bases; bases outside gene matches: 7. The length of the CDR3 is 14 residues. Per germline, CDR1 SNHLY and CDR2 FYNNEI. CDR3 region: CASSPGGVGEKLFF. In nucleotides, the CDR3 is TGTGCCAGCAGTCCAGGGGGTGTAGGTGAAAAACTGTTTTTT.

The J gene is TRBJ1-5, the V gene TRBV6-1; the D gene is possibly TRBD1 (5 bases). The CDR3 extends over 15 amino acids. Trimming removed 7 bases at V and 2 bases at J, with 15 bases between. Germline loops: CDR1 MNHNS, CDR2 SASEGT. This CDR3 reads CASTQLGGRNQPQHF. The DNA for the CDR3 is TGTGCCAGCACCCAACTGGGGGGTCGCAATCAGCCCCAGCATTTT.

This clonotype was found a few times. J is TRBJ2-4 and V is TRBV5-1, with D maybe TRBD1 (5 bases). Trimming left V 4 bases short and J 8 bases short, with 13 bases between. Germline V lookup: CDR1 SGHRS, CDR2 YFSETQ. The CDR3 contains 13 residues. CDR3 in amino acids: CASSLGLGDIQYF. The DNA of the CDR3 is TGCGCCAGCAGCCTGGGGCTGGGTGACATTCAGTACTTC.

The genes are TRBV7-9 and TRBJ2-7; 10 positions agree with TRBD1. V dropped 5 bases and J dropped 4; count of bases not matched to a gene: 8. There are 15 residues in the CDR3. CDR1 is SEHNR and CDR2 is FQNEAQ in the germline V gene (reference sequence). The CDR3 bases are TGTGCCAGCAGCAAGCCGGGACAGGGGTCATACGAGCAGTACTTC. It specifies CASSKPGQGSYEQYF.

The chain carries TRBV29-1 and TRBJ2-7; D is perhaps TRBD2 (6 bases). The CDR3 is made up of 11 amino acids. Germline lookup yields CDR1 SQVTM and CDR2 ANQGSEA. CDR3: CSRPGVYEQYF. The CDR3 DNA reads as TGCAGTCGACCGGGGGTCTACGAGCAGTACTTC.

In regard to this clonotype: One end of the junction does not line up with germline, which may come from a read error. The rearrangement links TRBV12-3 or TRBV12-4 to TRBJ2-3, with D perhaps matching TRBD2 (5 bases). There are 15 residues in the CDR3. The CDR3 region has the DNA TGTGCCAGCAGTTTATACGCGGGCGGCACAGATACGCAGTGTTTC. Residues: CASSLYAGGTDTQCF.

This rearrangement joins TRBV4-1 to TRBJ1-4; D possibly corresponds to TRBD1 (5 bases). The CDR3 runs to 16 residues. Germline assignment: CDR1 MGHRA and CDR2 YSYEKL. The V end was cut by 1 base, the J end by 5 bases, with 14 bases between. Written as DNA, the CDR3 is TGCGCCAGCAGCCAAGTTCGAGGGGCTAGAAATGAAAAACTGTTTTTT. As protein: CASSQVRGARNEKLFF.

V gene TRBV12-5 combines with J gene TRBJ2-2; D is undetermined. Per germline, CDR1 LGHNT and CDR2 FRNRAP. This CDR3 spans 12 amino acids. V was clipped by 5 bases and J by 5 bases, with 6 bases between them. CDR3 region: CASGPYTGELFF. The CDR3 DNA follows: TGTGCTAGTGGTCCTTATACCGGGGAGCTGTTTTTT.